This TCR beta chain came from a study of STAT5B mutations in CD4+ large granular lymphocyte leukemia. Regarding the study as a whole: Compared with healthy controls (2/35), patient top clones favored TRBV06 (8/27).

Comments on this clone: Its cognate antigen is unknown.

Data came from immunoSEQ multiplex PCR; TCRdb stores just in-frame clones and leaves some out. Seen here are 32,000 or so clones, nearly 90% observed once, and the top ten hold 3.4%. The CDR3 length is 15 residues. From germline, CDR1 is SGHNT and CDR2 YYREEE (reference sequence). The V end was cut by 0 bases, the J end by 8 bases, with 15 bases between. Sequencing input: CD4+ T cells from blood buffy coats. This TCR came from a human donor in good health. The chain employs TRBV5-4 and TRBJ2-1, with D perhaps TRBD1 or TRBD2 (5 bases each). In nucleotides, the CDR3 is TGTGCCAGCAGCTTGGGGCAGGGAGCGGAACATGAGCAGTTCTTC. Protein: CASSLGQGAEHEQFF.